The clone carrying this TCR beta chain showed up just a few times. What it recognizes is unknown. In the same sample, other DNA sequences code for this CDR3. Specified time point: week 47, end of study. With topical imiquimod, each dose of the vaccine consisted of 300 ug of mutant IDH1 20-mer peptide. Measured with immunoSEQ multiplex PCR; TCRdb has only the in-frame clones, and not every one. The data contain tens of thousands of clones, around four fifths of them singletons. This entry belongs to a study of a mutant IDH1 vaccine in newly diagnosed glioma. The CDR3 has 13 amino acids. The trim removed 5 bases at V and 1 base at J, leaving 1 base unmatched. Germline V gives CDR1 SQVTM, CDR2 ANQGSEA.

The V gene is TRBV29-1, the J gene TRBJ1-5, with 8 bases aligning to TRBD1. This sequence was found in a woman between 45 and 65 years old with glioma. The sample here was PBMCs, taken from a glioma patient whose treatment included an IDH1 peptide vaccine. DNA for the CDR3: TGCAGCGTTAGGACAGGGAGCAATCAGCCCCAGCATTTT. Encoded protein: CSVRTGSNQPQHF.